Shown below are 8 T cell receptor beta chains from a single sample sequenced in a study of blood T cell repertoires in COVID-19 (TCRdb year 2020). Library method: the immunoSEQ multiplex PCR assay. In its TCRdb copy, this immuneACCESS table keeps in-frame sequences only and misses some clones. Where compared with another copy, unresolved V genes explain less than half of these, and the others have no known cause. The sample records fewer than 350,000 clones, more than 75% of which are singletons. The top ten clonotypes cover approximately 2% of the sample. The source material was peripheral blood. The receptors shown here come from a woman aged 30 to 39 who had recovered from COVID-19.

J is TRBJ1-2 and V is TRBV4-1, with D perhaps matching TRBD1 (6 bases). The V and J ends lost 1 base and 6 bases respectively, with 12 bases between them. The CDR3 length is 14 residues. Germline CDR1 and CDR2: MGHRA and YSYEKL. The CDR3 loop reads CASSQGTERNGYTF. The CDR3 DNA sequence: TGCGCCAGCAGCCAAGGGACAGAAAGAAATGGCTACACCTTC.

The rearrangement joins TRBV11-2 to TRBJ1-2; the D is unclear. CDR3 length: 13 residues. Germline V lookup: CDR1 SGHAT, CDR2 FQNNGV. V lost 5 bases and J 6 bases, leaving 13 bases between the germline ends. This chain's CDR3 is CASSPATSDGYTF. Here the CDR3 DNA reads TGTGCCAGCAGCCCCGCCACGTCGGATGGCTACACCTTC.

The rearrangement joins TRBV25-1 to TRBJ2-1, with TRBD2 as a possible D gene (5 bases). V gave up 9 bases and J gave up 9 bases, with 15 bases separating them. Germline V gives CDR1 MGHDK, CDR2 SYGVNS. The CDR3 is made up of 12 amino acids. The CDR3 protein is CARRGPEGEQFF. CDR3 in DNA: TGTGCCAGGAGAGGCCCAGAGGGTGAGCAGTTCTTC.

The chain employs TRBV21-1 and TRBJ2-7; TRBD1 is the table's D call and was not checked against the DNA. TRBV21-1 is a documented pseudogene. The CDR3 runs to 16 residues. CDR3 in DNA: TGTGCCAGCAGCCCCGATACAGGGGACGCTTCCTACGAGCAGTACTTC. Protein product: CASSPDTGDASYEQYF.

The genes are TRBV28 and TRBJ1-6, with D perhaps TRBD1 (6 bases). The CDR3 extends over 15 amino acids. With 6 bases removed from V and 5 bases from J, the gap between germline ends came to 14 bases. CDR1 is MDHEN and CDR2 is SYDVKM in the germline V gene. In DNA form, the CDR3 reads TGTGCCAGCAGCTCAGGGGCCCTTGATAATTCACCCCTCCACTTT. Translating it yields CASSSGALDNSPLHF.

In this sample, this clone turned up once. The chain couples TRBV19 to TRBJ1-3; D ambiguous. Germline V gene data show CDR1 as LNHDA and CDR2 as SQIVND (reference sequence). V was pared by 9 bases and J by 0 bases, with 12 bases between. The CDR3 is made up of 14 amino acids. CDR3 loop: CASSEISSGNTIYF. The CDR3 DNA follows: TGTGCCAGCAGTGAAATCAGCTCTGGAAACACCATATATTTT.

The chain couples TRBV6-4 to TRBJ2-5, with 10 positions matching TRBD2. This CDR3 has 14 residues. V dropped 10 bases and J dropped 0; count of bases not matched to a gene: 5. Germline V gene lookup returns CDR1 MRHNA and CDR2 SNTAGT. DNA of the CDR3: TGTGCCAACCGGACTAGCGGATACCAAGAGACCCAGTACTTC. This translates into CANRTSGYQETQYF.

A word on this clone: The same CDR3 is also encoded by other DNA sequences in this sample. This chain uses TRBV12-3 or TRBV12-4 with TRBJ2-1; D may be TRBD1 (6 bases). Trimming stripped 5 bases from V and 7 bases from J, with 9 bases between. This CDR3 is built from 12 residues. CDR3 amino acids: CASSLQGNEQFF. In DNA, the CDR3 is TGTGCCAGCAGTCTACAGGGAAATGAGCAGTTCTTC.